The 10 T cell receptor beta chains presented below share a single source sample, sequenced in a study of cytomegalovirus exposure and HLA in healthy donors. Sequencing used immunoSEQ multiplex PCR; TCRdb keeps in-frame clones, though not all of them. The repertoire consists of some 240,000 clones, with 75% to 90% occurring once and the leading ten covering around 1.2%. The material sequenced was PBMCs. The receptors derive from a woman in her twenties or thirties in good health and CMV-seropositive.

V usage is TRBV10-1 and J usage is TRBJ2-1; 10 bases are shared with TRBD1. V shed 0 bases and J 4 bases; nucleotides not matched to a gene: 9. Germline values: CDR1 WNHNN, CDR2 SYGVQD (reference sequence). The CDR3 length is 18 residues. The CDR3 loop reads CASSESKGQGTGYNEQFF. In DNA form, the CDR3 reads TGCGCCAGCAGTGAGTCTAAGGGACAGGGGACGGGGTACAATGAGCAGTTCTTC.

Written as DNA, the CDR3 is TGTGCCAGTAGTACCACAGGGGGGATCTACGAGCAGTACTTC. The encoded protein is CASSTTGGIYEQYF. The V call is TRBV19, the J call TRBJ2-7; 8 positions agree with TRBD1. Trimming at V came to 4 bases and at J to 3 bases, leaving 5 bases not matched to a gene. Germline V CDR1 and CDR2: LNHDA, SQIVND (reference sequence). There are 14 residues in the CDR3.

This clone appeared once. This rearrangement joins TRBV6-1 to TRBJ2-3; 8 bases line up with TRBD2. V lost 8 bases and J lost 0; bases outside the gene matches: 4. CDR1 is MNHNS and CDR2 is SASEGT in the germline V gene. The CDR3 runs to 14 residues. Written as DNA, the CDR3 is TGTGCCAGCCTCTTAGCGGGAAGCACAGATACGCAGTATTTT. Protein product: CASLLAGSTDTQYF.

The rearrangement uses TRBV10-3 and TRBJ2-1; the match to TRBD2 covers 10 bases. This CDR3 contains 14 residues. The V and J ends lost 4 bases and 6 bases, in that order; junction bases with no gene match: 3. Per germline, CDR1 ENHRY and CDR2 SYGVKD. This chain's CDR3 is CAISASGSPNEQFF. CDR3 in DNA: TGTGCCATCAGTGCTAGCGGGAGTCCCAATGAGCAGTTCTTC.

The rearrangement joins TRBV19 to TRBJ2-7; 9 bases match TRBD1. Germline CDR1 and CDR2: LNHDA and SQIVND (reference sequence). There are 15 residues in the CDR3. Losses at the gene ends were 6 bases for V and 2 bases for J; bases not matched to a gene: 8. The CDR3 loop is CASRGTGTGTYEQYF. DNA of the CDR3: TGTGCCAGTAGGGGGACCGGGACAGGGACCTACGAGCAGTACTTC.

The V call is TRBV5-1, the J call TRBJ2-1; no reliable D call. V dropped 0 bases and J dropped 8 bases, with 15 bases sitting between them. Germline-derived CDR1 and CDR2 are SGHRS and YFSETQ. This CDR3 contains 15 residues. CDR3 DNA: TGCGCCAGCAGCTTGGTCGGCGGTCTAGAGGATGAGCAGTTCTTC. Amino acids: CASSLVGGLEDEQFF.

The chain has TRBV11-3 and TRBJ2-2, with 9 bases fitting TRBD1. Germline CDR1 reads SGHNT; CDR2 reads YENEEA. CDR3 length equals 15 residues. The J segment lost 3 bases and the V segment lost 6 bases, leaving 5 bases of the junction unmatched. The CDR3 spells CASSFRTGDTGELFF. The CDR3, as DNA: TGTGCCAGCAGTTTCCGGACAGGGGACACCGGGGAGCTGTTTTTT.

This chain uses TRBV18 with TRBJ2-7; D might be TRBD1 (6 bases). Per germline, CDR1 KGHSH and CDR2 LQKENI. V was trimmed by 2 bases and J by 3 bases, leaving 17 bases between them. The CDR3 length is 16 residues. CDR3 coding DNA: TGTGCCAGCTCACCAACGAAGGGGGTTAACGGCTACGAGCAGTACTTC. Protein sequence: CASSPTKGVNGYEQYF.

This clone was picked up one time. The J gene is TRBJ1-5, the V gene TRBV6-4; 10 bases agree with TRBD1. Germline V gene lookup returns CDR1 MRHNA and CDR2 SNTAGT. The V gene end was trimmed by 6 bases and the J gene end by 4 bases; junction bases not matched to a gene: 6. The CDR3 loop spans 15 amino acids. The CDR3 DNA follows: TGTGCCAGCAGCCAAGACAGGGGGCTGAATCAGCCCCAGCATTTT. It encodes CASSQDRGLNQPQHF.

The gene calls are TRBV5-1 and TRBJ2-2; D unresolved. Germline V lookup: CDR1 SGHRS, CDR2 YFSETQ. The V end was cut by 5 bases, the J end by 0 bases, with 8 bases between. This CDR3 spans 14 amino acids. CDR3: CASSRTSNTGELFF. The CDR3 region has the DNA TGCGCCAGCAGTCGAACTTCGAACACCGGGGAGCTGTTTTTT.